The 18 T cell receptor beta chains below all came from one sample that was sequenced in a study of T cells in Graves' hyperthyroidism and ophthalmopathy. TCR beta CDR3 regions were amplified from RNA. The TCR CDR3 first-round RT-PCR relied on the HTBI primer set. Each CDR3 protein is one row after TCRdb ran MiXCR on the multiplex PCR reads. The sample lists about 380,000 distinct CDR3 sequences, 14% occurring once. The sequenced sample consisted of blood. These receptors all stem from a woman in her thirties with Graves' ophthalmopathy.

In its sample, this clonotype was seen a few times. The CDR3 here is CATSRGGIGNEKLFF. The CDR3 region has the DNA TGTGCCACCAGCAGAGGTGGGATAGGTAATGAAAAACTGTTTTTT. The chain combines TRBV15 with TRBJ1-4; D unresolved. This CDR3 region has 15 residues. The V gene lost 1 base and the J gene lost 4 bases, with 10 bases spanning the gap. CDR1 is LNHNV and CDR2 is YYDKDF in the germline V gene (reference sequence). The full variable domain, rest sourced from reference TRBV15 and TRBJ1-4, is DAMVIQNPRYQVTQFGKPVTLSCSQTLNHNVMYWYQQKSSQAPKLLFHYYDKDFNNEADTPDNFQSRRPNTSFCFLDIRSPGLGDTAMYLCATSRGGIGNEKLFFGSGTQLSVL.

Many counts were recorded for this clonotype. CDR3 residues: CASSLTQGLNTGELFF. The CDR3 DNA reads as TGTGCCAGCAGTTTAACCCAGGGCTTGAACACCGGGGAGCTGTTTTTT. The genes are TRBV28 and TRBJ2-2, with D perhaps TRBD1 (5 bases). V lost 2 bases and J 1 base, leaving 11 bases between the germline ends. The V gene's germline CDR1 is MDHEN and CDR2 SYDVKM. CDR3 size: 16 residues.

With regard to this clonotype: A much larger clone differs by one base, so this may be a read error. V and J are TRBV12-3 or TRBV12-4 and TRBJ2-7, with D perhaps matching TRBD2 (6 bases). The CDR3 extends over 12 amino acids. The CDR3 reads CASSFRGVEQCF. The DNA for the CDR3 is TGTGCCAGCAGTTTCCGCGGGGTCGAGCAGTGCTTC.

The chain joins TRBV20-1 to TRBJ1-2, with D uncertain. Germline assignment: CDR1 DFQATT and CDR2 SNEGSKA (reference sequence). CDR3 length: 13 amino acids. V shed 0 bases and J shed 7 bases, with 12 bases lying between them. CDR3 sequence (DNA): TGCAGTGCTAGAGATCGAGGGCATACTGGCTACACCTTC. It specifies CSARDRGHTGYTF.

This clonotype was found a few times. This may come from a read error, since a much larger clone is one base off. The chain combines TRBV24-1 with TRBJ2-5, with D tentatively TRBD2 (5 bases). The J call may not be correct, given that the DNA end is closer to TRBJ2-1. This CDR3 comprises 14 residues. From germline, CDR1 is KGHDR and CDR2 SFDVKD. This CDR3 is CATSDNLLGETQFF. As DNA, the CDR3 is TGTGCCACCAGTGACAACCTCTTGGGAGAGACCCAGTTCTTC.

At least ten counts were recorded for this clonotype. The CDR3 protein is CASSQTAYQETQYF. Here the CDR3 DNA reads TGTGCCAGCAGCCAGACAGCATACCAAGAGACCCAGTACTTC. The chain combines TRBV12-3 or TRBV12-4 with TRBJ2-5, with D maybe TRBD1 (5 bases). The CDR3 has 14 amino acids. Trimming removed 6 bases from V and 0 bases from J, with 11 bases in between.

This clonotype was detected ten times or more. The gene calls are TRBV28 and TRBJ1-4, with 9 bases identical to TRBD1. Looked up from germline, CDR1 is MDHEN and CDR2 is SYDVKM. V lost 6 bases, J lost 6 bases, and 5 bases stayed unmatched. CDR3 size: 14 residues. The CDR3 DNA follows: TGTGCCAGCAGGGGGACAGGGAACGATGAAAAACTGTTTTTT. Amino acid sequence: CASRGTGNDEKLFF.

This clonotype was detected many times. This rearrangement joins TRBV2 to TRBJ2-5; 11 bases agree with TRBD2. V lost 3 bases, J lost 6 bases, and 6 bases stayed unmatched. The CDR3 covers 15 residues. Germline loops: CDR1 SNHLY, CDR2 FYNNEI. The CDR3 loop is CASSEVAGGLKTQYF. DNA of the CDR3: TGTGCCAGCAGTGAGGTAGCGGGGGGGCTGAAGACCCAGTACTTC.

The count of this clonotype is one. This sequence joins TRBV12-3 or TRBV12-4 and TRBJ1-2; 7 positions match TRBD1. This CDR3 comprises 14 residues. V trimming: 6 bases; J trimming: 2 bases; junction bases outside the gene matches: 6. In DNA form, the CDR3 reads TGTGCCAGCAGGCAACCGGGACAGAACTATGGCTACACCTTC. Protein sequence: CASRQPGQNYGYTF.

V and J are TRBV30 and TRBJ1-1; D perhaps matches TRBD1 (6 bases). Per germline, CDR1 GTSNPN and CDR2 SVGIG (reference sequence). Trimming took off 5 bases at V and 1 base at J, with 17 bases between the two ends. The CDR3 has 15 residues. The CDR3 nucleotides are TGTGCCTGGGAGTTAGGGGGGGGGCAGAACACTGAAGCTTTCTTT. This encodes CAWELGGGQNTEAFF.

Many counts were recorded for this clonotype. The CDR3 nucleotides read TGTGCCAGCAGCTTTAAGGCCGGGGAGCTGTTTTTT. It yields the protein CASSFKAGELFF. The V gene is TRBV7-9, the J gene TRBJ2-2; no clear D. The CDR3 is 12 residues long. Trimming removed 3 bases from V and 6 bases from J, with 5 bases in between. From germline, CDR1 is SEHNR and CDR2 FQNEAQ (reference sequence).

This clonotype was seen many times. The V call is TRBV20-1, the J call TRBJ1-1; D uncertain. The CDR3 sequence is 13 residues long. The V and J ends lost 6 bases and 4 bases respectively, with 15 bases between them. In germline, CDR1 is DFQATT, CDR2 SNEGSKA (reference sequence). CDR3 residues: CSAGMDHGTEAFF. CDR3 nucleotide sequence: TGCAGTGCCGGAATGGATCATGGCACTGAAGCTTTCTTT.

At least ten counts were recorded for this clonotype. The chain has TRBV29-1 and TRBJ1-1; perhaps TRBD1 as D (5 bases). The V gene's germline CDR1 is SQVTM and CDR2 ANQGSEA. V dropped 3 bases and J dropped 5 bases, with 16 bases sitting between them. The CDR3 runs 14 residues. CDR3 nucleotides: TGCAGCGTTGACAGGGCTGCGGTGGTGACTGAAGCTTTCTTT. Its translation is CSVDRAAVVTEAFF. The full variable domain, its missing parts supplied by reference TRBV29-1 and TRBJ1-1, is SAVISQKPSRDICQRGTSLTIQCQVDSQVTMMFWYRQQPGQSLTLIATANQGSEATYESGFVIDKFPISRPNLTFSTLTVSNMSPEDSSIYLCSVDRAAVVTEAFFGQGTRLTVV.

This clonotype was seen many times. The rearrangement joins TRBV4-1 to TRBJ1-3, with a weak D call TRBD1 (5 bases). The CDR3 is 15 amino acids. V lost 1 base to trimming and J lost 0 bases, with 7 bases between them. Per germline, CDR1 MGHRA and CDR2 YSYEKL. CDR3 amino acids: CASSQGQNSGNTIYF. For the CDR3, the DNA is TGCGCCAGCAGCCAAGGACAGAACTCTGGAAACACCATATATTTT.

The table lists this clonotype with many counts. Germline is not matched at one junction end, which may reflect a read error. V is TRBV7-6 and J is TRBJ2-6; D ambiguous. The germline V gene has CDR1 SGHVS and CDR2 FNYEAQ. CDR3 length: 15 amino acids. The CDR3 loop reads CASSPIFSGANVLTF. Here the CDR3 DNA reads TGTGCCAGCAGTCCCATTTTCTCTGGTGCCAACGTCCTGACTTTC.

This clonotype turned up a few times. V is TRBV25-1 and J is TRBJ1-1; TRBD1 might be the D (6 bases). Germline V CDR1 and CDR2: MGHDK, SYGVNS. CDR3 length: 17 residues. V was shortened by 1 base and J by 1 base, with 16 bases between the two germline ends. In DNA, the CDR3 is TGTGCCAGCAGTGAATCGAAGGGGACACTTCAGAACACTGAAGCTTTCTTT. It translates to CASSESKGTLQNTEAFF.

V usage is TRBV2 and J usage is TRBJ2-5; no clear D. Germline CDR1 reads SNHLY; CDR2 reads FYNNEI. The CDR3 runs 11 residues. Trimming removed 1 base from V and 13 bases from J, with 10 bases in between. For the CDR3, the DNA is TGTGCCAGCAGTGAAGTGCAGGTCTCGTACTTC. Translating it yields CASSEVQVSYF. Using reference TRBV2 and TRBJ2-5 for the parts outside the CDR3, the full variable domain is EPEVTQTPSHQVTQMGQEVILRCVPISNHLYFYWYRQILGQKVEFLVSFYNNEISEKSEIFDDQFSVERPDGSNFTLKIRSTKLEDSAMYFCASSEVQVSYFGPGTRLLVL.

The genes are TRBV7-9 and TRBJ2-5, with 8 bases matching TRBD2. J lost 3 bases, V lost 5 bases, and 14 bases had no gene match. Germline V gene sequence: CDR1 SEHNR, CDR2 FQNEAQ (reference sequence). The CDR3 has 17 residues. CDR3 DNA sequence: TGTGCCAGCAGCCTTTTTCTGGAGCGGGAGAGGGAAGAGACCCAGTACTTC. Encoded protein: CASSLFLEREREETQYF.